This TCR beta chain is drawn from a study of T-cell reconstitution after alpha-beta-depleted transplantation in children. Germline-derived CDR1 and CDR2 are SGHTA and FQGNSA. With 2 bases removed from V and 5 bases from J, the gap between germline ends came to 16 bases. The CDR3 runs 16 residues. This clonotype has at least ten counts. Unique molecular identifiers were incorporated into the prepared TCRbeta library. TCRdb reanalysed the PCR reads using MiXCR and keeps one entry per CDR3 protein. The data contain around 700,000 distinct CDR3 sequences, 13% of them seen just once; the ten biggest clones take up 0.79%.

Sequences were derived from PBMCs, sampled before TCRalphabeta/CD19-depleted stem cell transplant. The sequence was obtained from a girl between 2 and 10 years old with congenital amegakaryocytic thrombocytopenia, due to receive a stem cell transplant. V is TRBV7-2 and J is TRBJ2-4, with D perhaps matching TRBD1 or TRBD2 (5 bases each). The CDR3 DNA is TGTGCCAGCAGCTTAAGTGTTGCGTTGGGGGAAAACATTCAGTACTTC. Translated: CASSLSVALGENIQYF.